Listed here are 24 T cell receptor beta chains from one sample, sequenced in a study of CD8+CD57+ T cells in acquired aplastic anemia. Patients picked for sequencing had shown CD8+CD57+ cell expansion detected by flow cytometry. Profiling of TCR beta VDJ combinations and CDR3 sequences used genomic DNA as template. TCRdb re-called the reads with MiXCR, one entry per CDR3 protein. The table has about 180,000 distinct CDR3 sequences, around 50% seen once; the top ten hold 10% to 15%. The sample consisted of sorted CD4+, CD8+, or CD8+CD57+ T cells (not recorded which) from PBMCs. The source is a human donor with aplastic anemia.

This clonotype has ten or more counts. This chain connects TRBV19 to TRBJ2-3; TRBD1 is a possible D gene (7 bases). V shed 6 bases and J shed 5 bases, with 18 bases lying between them. Germline V lookup: CDR1 LNHDA, CDR2 SQIVND (reference sequence). The CDR3 spans 15 residues. CDR3 DNA sequence: TGTGCCAGTAGCCCAGGGGGGAGTAGGGGAGATACGCAGTATTTT. Translated, it gives CASSPGGSRGDTQYF.

The rearrangement joins TRBV7-2 to TRBJ1-3; 9 bases line up with TRBD1. CDR3 length: 14 amino acids. CDR1 SGHTA and CDR2 FQGNSA come from the germline V gene. The ends lost 2 bases at V and 7 bases at J; junction bases unmatched: 3. CDR3 protein: CASSLPGTGNTIYF. The CDR3 DNA sequence: TGTGCCAGCAGCTTACCCGGGACAGGGAACACCATATATTTT.

The J gene is TRBJ2-1, the V gene TRBV2; 7 nucleotides align to TRBD1. CDR1 is SNHLY and CDR2 is FYNNEI in the germline V gene. The CDR3 runs to 12 residues. J was trimmed by 9 bases and V by 7 bases; bases with no gene match: 6. CDR3 in amino acids: CASTLQGSEQFF. Here the CDR3 DNA reads TGTGCCAGCACCCTACAGGGGAGTGAGCAGTTCTTC.

Turning to this clonotype: Given a much more abundant clone one base away, this may be a read error. The chain recombines TRBV13 with TRBJ2-1; 8 nucleotides align to TRBD2. Germline-derived CDR1 and CDR2 are PRHDT and FYEKMQ (reference sequence). The CDR3 has 16 amino acids. Germline trimming cut 3 bases from V and 8 bases from J; bases unmatched to any gene: 12. Here the CDR3 reads CASSLLHGGGRDEQFF. CDR3 DNA: TGTGCCAGCAGCTTGTTGCACGGGGGGGGCCGGGATGAGCAGTTCTTC.

In its sample, this clonotype was seen once. The chain couples TRBV10-3 to TRBJ2-5, with 8 bases lining up with TRBD2. The CDR3 covers 13 residues. Losses at the gene ends were 8 bases for V and 1 base for J; bases not matched to a gene: 3. CDR1 is ENHRY and CDR2 is SYGVKD in the germline V gene. The CDR3 coding sequence is TGTGCCATCGGACGGGGGGGCCAAGAGACCCAGTACTTC. It translates to CAIGRGGQETQYF.

This clonotype was counted once. The chain carries TRBV20-1 and TRBJ2-1; 11 bases fit TRBD2. The CDR3 is made up of 14 amino acids. CDR1 and CDR2 (germline): DFQATT, SNEGSKA (reference sequence). Germline trimming cut 3 bases from V and 9 bases from J; bases unmatched to any gene: 7. The CDR3 nucleotides read TGCAGTGCTAGTGGTAGCGGGGGGGCCCGTGAGCAGTTCTTC. Protein: CSASGSGGAREQFF.

The genes are TRBV11-1 and TRBJ2-1; TRBD2 might be the D (6 bases). Germline V gives CDR1 SGHAT, CDR2 FQDESV (reference sequence). V lost 3 bases and J 3 bases, leaving 12 bases between the germline ends. The CDR3 spans 15 residues. The CDR3: CASSFYGGNYNEQFF. The CDR3 DNA follows: TGTGCCAGCAGCTTTTACGGGGGAAACTACAATGAGCAGTTCTTC.

In this sample, this clonotype turned up many times. The chain combines TRBV12-3 or TRBV12-4 with TRBJ2-1; no reliable D call. There are 13 residues in the CDR3. V shed 5 bases and J shed 12 bases, with 17 bases lying between them. CDR3 nucleotides: TGTGCCAGCAGTCCATGGGAAGGGTATGGGCAGTTCTTC. Amino acids: CASSPWEGYGQFF.

The chain employs TRBV7-6 and TRBJ1-1; no firm D call. With 2 bases removed from V and 0 bases from J, the gap between germline ends came to 7 bases. This CDR3 region has 14 residues. Germline V CDR1 and CDR2: SGHVS, FNYEAQ. The DNA of the CDR3 is TGTGCCAGCAGCTTAACGGACGTGAACACTGAAGCTTTCTTT. Translated, it gives CASSLTDVNTEAFF.

The rearrangement joins TRBV5-4 to TRBJ1-2; D uncertain. CDR3 size: 13 residues. The germline V gene encodes CDR1 SGHNT and CDR2 YYREEE (reference sequence). V lost 0 bases, J lost 7 bases, and 10 bases lay in between. CDR3 nucleotide sequence: TGTGCCAGCAGCTTGGACGGTCTTCGTGGCTACACCTTC. This codes for CASSLDGLRGYTF. Complete variable domain (other parts from reference TRBV5-4 and TRBJ1-2): ETGVTQSPTHLIKTRGQQVTLRCSSQSGHNTVSWYQQALGQGPQFIFQYYREEENGRGNFPPRFSGLQFPNYSSELNVNALELDDSALYLCASSLDGLRGYTFGSGTRLTVV.

This clonotype was counted many times. The chain has TRBV14 and TRBJ2-7, with TRBD1 matching over 10 bases. Germline loops: CDR1 SGHDN, CDR2 FVKESK. CDR3 length: 14 amino acids. Trimming removed 1 base from V and 6 bases from J; junction bases left unmatched: 3. DNA for the CDR3: TGTGCCAGCAGCCAAGGACAGGGGGCCTTCGAGCAGTACTTC. Translated, it gives CASSQGQGAFEQYF.

The table lists this clonotype with many counts. The chain employs TRBV5-1 and TRBJ2-1; unclear D gene. CDR1 is SGHRS and CDR2 is YFSETQ in the germline V gene. Trimming stripped 10 bases from V and 5 bases from J, with 7 bases between. This CDR3 region has 10 residues. The CDR3 loop is CAQVDNEQFF. The CDR3 nucleotides read TGCGCCCAGGTGGACAATGAGCAGTTCTTC. The whole variable domain, filled in from reference TRBV5-1 and TRBJ2-1, reads KAGVTQTPRYLIKTRGQQVTLSCSPISGHRSVSWYQQTPGQGLQFLFEYFSETQRNKGNFPGRFSGRQFSNSRSEMNVSTLELGDSALYLCAQVDNEQFFGPGTRLTVL.

This clonotype was seen more than once but under ten times. The rearrangement joins TRBV24-1 to TRBJ1-1; D gene uncertain. The CDR3 sequence is 11 residues long. Per germline, CDR1 KGHDR and CDR2 SFDVKD. The V end lost 9 bases, the J end lost 4 bases, and 8 bases lay between the germline ends. DNA for the CDR3: TGTGCCACCTCTCAAGGCACTGAAGCTTTCTTT. Amino acid sequence: CATSQGTEAFF.

In its sample, this clonotype was seen once. As the CDR3 is not closed by the conserved phenylalanine or tryptophan, this likely results from a read error. This chain uses TRBV25-1 with TRBJ1-6; D not resolved. V shed 6 bases and J shed 7 bases, with 13 bases lying between them. Germline CDR1 reads MGHDK; CDR2 reads SYGVNS. The CDR3 runs 14 residues. CDR3 in DNA: TGTGCCAGCAGCTCGGACGGACGGAATTCACCCCTCCACCTT. Its protein is CASSSDGRNSPLHL.

The V call is TRBV4-3, the J call TRBJ1-5; no clear D gene. The V end was cut by 0 bases, the J end by 6 bases, with 6 bases between. Germline V gene sequence: CDR1 LGHNA, CDR2 YSLEER. CDR3 length equals 13 residues. CDR3 DNA: TGCGCCAGCAGCCAAGATCGGGCTCAGCCCCAGCATTTT. Amino acids: CASSQDRAQPQHF.

This clonotype was seen more than once but under ten times. The V call is TRBV20-1, the J call TRBJ2-7; D unclear. The CDR3 sequence is 12 residues long. Trimming pared 1 base from V and 3 bases from J, leaving 7 bases between. Germline values: CDR1 DFQATT, CDR2 SNEGSKA (reference sequence). This chain's CDR3 is CSARGPNYEQYF. The DNA of the CDR3 is TGCAGTGCTAGAGGACCCAACTACGAGCAGTACTTC.

This clonotype has just one count. The chain links TRBV12-3 or TRBV12-4 to TRBJ2-7; the D gene is possibly TRBD2 (5 bases). The CDR3 has 12 amino acids. Trimming took off 2 bases at V and 7 bases at J, with 9 bases between the two ends. The CDR3 spells CASSLRRVEQYF. The DNA for the CDR3 is TGTGCCAGCAGTTTACGGCGGGTTGAGCAGTACTTC.

The chain couples TRBV18 to TRBJ2-7; D is ambiguous. The CDR3 is made up of 14 amino acids. The germline CDR1 and CDR2 sequences are KGHSH and LQKENI. V was shortened by 3 bases and J by 3 bases, with 12 bases between the two germline ends. The DNA for the CDR3 is TGTGCCAGCTCACCGCCGGTCTTTCGCTACGAGCAGTACTTC. Its protein product is CASSPPVFRYEQYF.

This chain connects TRBV4-1 to TRBJ2-3, with TRBD2 matching 12 bases. The J segment lost 7 bases and the V segment lost 2 bases, leaving 13 bases of the junction unmatched. The CDR3 totals 18 residues. Germline CDR1 and CDR2: MGHRA and YSYEKL. CDR3 coding DNA: TGCGCCAGCAGCCAACTGGGGGCGGAGACTAGCGGGGGAAATACGCAGTATTTT. It yields the protein CASSQLGAETSGGNTQYF.

The chain is built from TRBV7-8 and TRBJ2-7; the match to TRBD2 covers 10 bases. The CDR3 has 13 residues. Germline lookup yields CDR1 SGHVS and CDR2 FQNEAQ. The V and J ends lost 6 bases and 5 bases, in that order; junction bases with no gene match: 4. The CDR3 loop reads CASRDGTSDEQYF. The CDR3 DNA follows: TGTGCCAGCAGAGACGGGACTAGCGACGAGCAGTACTTC.

This clonotype was seen ten or more times. This chain connects TRBV7-3 to TRBJ2-1; D is ambiguous. The CDR3 is 12 amino acids. Germline CDR1 SGHTA, CDR2 FQGTGA. Trimming stripped 5 bases from V and 10 bases from J, with 12 bases between. CDR3 sequence (DNA): TGTGCCAGCAGCACCCAGGACCAAGAGCAGTTCTTC. This gives the protein CASSTQDQEQFF.

This clonotype was seen ten or more times. This chain joins TRBV7-3 and TRBJ1-5, with 10 positions matching TRBD1. V lost 1 base, J lost 5 bases, and 5 bases stayed unmatched. The CDR3 runs to 16 residues. CDR1 SGHTA and CDR2 FQGTGA come from the germline V gene. The CDR3 protein is CASSLKRQGAYQPQHF. In DNA, the CDR3 is TGTGCCAGCAGCTTAAAGCGACAGGGGGCGTATCAGCCCCAGCATTTT.

There are many counts of this clonotype. The chain couples TRBV6-9 to TRBJ1-3; D call uncertain. This CDR3 contains 15 residues. Looked up from germline, CDR1 is MNHGY and CDR2 is SVAAGI. Trimming took off 2 bases at V and 0 bases at J, with 8 bases between the two ends. CDR3: CASSYGSDSGNTIYF. CDR3 sequence (DNA): TGTGCCAGCAGTTATGGATCAGACTCTGGAAACACCATATATTTT.

The chain joins TRBV7-8 to TRBJ2-7; 7 bases match TRBD1. The CDR3 runs 13 residues. The trim removed 4 bases at V and 4 bases at J, leaving 4 bases unmatched. Germline V gives CDR1 SGHVS, CDR2 FQNEAQ. The CDR3 sequence is CASSSDRRYEQYF. CDR3 nucleotide sequence: TGTGCCAGCAGCTCGGACAGGAGGTACGAGCAGTACTTC.